These 27 T cell receptor beta chains were all obtained from the same sample, sequenced in a study of blood T cell repertoires in COVID-19. Clones were read by immunoSEQ multiplex PCR, and TCRdb kept only the in-frame ones, dropping some. The data contain almost 85,000 clones, around 89% of them singletons. The specimen was PBMCs or T cells enriched from blood (not recorded which). The receptors shown here come from a woman between 45 and 65 years old with acute COVID-19.

The chain has TRBV18 and TRBJ2-7; a possible D gene is TRBD2 (5 bases). Germline CDR1 is KGHSH and CDR2 is LQKENI. CDR3 length: 15 residues. Trimming removed 2 bases from V and 4 bases from J, with 15 bases in between. The CDR3 DNA reads as TGTGCCAGCTCACCAGACGTGGGAGCTATGTACGAGCAGTACTTC. This translates into CASSPDVGAMYEQYF.

This chain connects TRBV2 to TRBJ1-2; 8 bases line up with TRBD1. V lost 2 bases, J lost 7 bases, and 9 bases stayed unmatched. This CDR3 is 15 amino acids long. Looked up from germline, CDR1 is SNHLY and CDR2 is FYNNEI. The CDR3 DNA reads as TGTGCCAGCAGTGAACTCTCTACCGGGACAGGTGGCTACACCTTC. Its protein is CASSELSTGTGGYTF.

In this sample, this clone turned up once. The CDR3 coding sequence is TGTGCCAGCAGCGTAGTAACTAGCGCCCCTGAGACCCAGTACTTC. Translation gives CASSVVTSAPETQYF. The rearrangement joins TRBV9 to TRBJ2-5; 7 nucleotides agree with TRBD2. The trim removed 0 bases at V and 5 bases at J, leaving 7 bases unmatched. The CDR3 sequence is 15 residues long. The germline V gene encodes CDR1 SGDLS and CDR2 YYNGEE.

On this clone: Germline and junction disagree at one end, which may indicate a read error. The CDR3 bases are TGTGCCAGCAGTGTATCGGGACAGGACTATGGCTACACCTTC. Translated: CASSVSGQDYGYTF. The genes are TRBV27 and TRBJ1-2; 8 bases map to TRBD1. Germline V lookup: CDR1 MNHEY, CDR2 SMNVEV (reference sequence). The CDR3 length is 14 residues.

V and J are TRBV5-1 and TRBJ1-1; 11 bases line up with TRBD1. Per germline, CDR1 SGHRS and CDR2 YFSETQ. This CDR3 has 17 amino acids. J was trimmed by 4 bases and V by 4 bases; bases with no gene match: 12. The DNA for the CDR3 is TGCGCCAGCAGCGGTGGACAGGGGGCTGTCTTAGGCACTGAAGCTTTCTTT. This translates into CASSGGQGAVLGTEAFF.

The count of this clone is one. V and J are TRBV11-3 and TRBJ1-1; TRBD1 aligns across 8 bases. From germline, CDR1 is SGHNT and CDR2 YENEEA. CDR3 length equals 14 residues. J gave up 2 bases and V 5 bases, and 4 bases lay outside the gene matches. The CDR3 sequence: CASSAGQVNTEAFF. The CDR3 nucleotides read TGTGCCAGCAGCGCGGGACAGGTCAACACTGAAGCTTTCTTT.

The J gene is TRBJ2-3, the V gene TRBV7-9, with no clear D. Looked up from germline, CDR1 is SEHNR and CDR2 is FQNEAQ (reference sequence). This CDR3 spans 15 amino acids. V was clipped by 2 bases and J by 2 bases, with 11 bases between them. The CDR3 DNA follows: TGTGCCAGCAGCTTATCCCCAGGCTACACAGATACGCAGTATTTT. Amino acid sequence: CASSLSPGYTDTQYF.

The CDR3 nucleotides are TGTGCCAGCAGCTTCGCGTCGGGAGGGCCTTACAATGAGCAGTTCTTC. Translated, it gives CASSFASGGPYNEQFF. This chain links TRBV7-9 with TRBJ2-1, with TRBD2 matching 8 bases. There are 16 residues in the CDR3. Germline trimming cut 3 bases from V and 4 bases from J; bases unmatched to any gene: 8. Per germline, CDR1 SEHNR and CDR2 FQNEAQ (reference sequence).

This chain joins TRBV6-2 or TRBV6-3 and TRBJ1-1, with 9 bases aligning to TRBD1. The CDR3 has 15 amino acids. Germline V gene sequence: CDR1 MNHEY, CDR2 SVGEGT. Unmatched junction bases numbered 2, after V lost 2 bases and J lost 1 base. This CDR3 reads CASSYQDRGNTEAFF. The CDR3 bases are TGTGCCAGCAGTTACCAGGACAGGGGGAACACTGAAGCTTTCTTT.

The V gene is TRBV29-1, the J gene TRBJ1-3, with 7 bases aligning to TRBD1. Germline loops: CDR1 SQVTM, CDR2 ANQGSEA. J lost 8 bases, V lost 6 bases, and 7 bases had no gene match. The length of the CDR3 is 12 residues. The CDR3 DNA reads as TGCAGCGTATACAGGGGTGTGGACACCATATATTTT. Its translation is CSVYRGVDTIYF.

This clone was seen more than once but under ten times. The chain recombines TRBV27 with TRBJ1-1; 8 bases agree with TRBD1. The CDR3 length is 13 residues. V gave up 6 bases and J gave up 1 base; unmatched junction bases: 1. CDR1 MNHEY and CDR2 SMNVEV come from the germline V gene (reference sequence). The CDR3 nucleotides are TGTGCCAGCAGGACAGGGGCGAACACTGAAGCTTTCTTT. It specifies CASRTGANTEAFF.

The chain employs TRBV30 and TRBJ2-7; TRBD1 matches at 7 bases. Losses at the gene ends were 3 bases for V and 0 bases for J; bases not matched to a gene: 11. From germline, CDR1 is GTSNPN and CDR2 SVGIG (reference sequence). The CDR3 is 16 residues long. The CDR3 is CAWSPLRDSYSYEQYF. CDR3 nucleotide sequence: TGTGCCTGGAGCCCTCTTAGGGACAGTTACTCCTACGAGCAGTACTTC. Using reference TRBV30 and TRBJ2-7 for the parts outside the CDR3, the full variable domain is SQTIHQWPATLVQPVGSPLSLECTVEGTSNPNLYWYRQAAGRGLQLLFYSVGIGQISSEVPQNLSASRPQDRQFILSSKKLLLSDSGFYLCAWSPLRDSYSYEQYFGPGTRLTVT.

For this clone: This specimen includes other DNA sequences encoding the same CDR3. The chain recombines TRBV4-1 with TRBJ1-2, with unresolved D. The CDR3 sequence is 14 residues long. Germline V CDR1 and CDR2: MGHRA, YSYEKL. Deletions cut 0 bases from V and 0 bases from J, with 5 bases between. The CDR3 sequence is CASSQDSANYGYTF. The CDR3 nucleotides read TGCGCCAGCAGCCAAGATAGCGCTAACTATGGCTACACCTTC.

J is TRBJ2-5 and V is TRBV3-1 (or the pseudogene TRBV3-2); 7 bases line up with TRBD1. V lost 1 base to trimming and J lost 5 bases; unmatched junction nucleotides: 7. There are 15 residues in the CDR3. Per the germline V gene, CDR1 is LGHDT and CDR2 is YNNKEL (reference sequence). CDR3 amino acids: CASSQGTGFLETQYF. The DNA of the CDR3 is TGTGCCAGCAGCCAAGGGACAGGATTTTTGGAGACCCAGTACTTC.

J is TRBJ1-1 and V is TRBV6-5; the D is unclear. Germline V gives CDR1 MNHEY, CDR2 SVGAGI. V gave up 2 bases and J gave up 5 bases, with 9 bases separating them. This CDR3 is 13 amino acids long. CDR3 nucleotides: TGTGCCAGCAGTTACGGAAGGAGGACTGAAGCTTTCTTT. Translating it yields CASSYGRRTEAFF.

The CDR3 coding sequence is TGTGCCAGCAGTTCTGGGAGTGCTGGAAACACCATATATTTT. Translation: CASSSGSAGNTIYF. The chain links TRBV6-5 to TRBJ1-3, with no clear D. Trimming shortened V by 4 bases and J by 2 bases, and 9 bases separated the two germline ends. This CDR3 contains 14 residues. CDR1 is MNHEY and CDR2 is SVGAGI in the germline V gene.

The chain combines TRBV29-1 with TRBJ2-2; 8 nucleotides match TRBD2. Trimming took 2 bases from V and 5 from J; bases not matched to a gene: 4. In germline, CDR1 is SQVTM, CDR2 ANQGSEA. The CDR3 runs to 14 residues. This CDR3 is CSVEISGKTGELFF. The CDR3 region has the DNA TGCAGCGTTGAAATTAGCGGGAAGACCGGGGAGCTGTTTTTT.

The chain recombines TRBV5-1 with TRBJ2-5; a weak D match, TRBD2 (6 bases). Trimming took 0 bases from V and 5 from J, leaving 11 bases between them. CDR3 length: 14 amino acids. CDR1 and CDR2 from the germline V gene are SGHRS and YFSETQ. In nucleotides, the CDR3 is TGCGCCAGCAGCTTGGCCTCGGGGAGGGAGACCCAGTACTTC. This codes for CASSLASGRETQYF.

V is TRBV4-2 and J is TRBJ1-1, with 9 positions matching TRBD1. Losses at the gene ends were 4 bases for V and 7 bases for J; bases not matched to a gene: 10. CDR3 size: 15 residues. Germline CDR1 is LGHNA and CDR2 is YNFKEQ. CDR3: CASSPRDRVNVEAFF. The CDR3 nucleotides are TGTGCCAGCAGCCCCCGGGACAGGGTCAATGTTGAAGCTTTCTTT.

This chain's CDR3 is CASSSTGNYGYTF. The CDR3 DNA follows: TGTGCCAGCAGTTCGACAGGGAACTATGGCTACACCTTC. The rearrangement links TRBV27 to TRBJ1-2; 7 positions agree with TRBD1. The length of the CDR3 is 13 residues. Germline V gene lookup returns CDR1 MNHEY and CDR2 SMNVEV (reference sequence). The V gene end was trimmed by 4 bases and the J gene end by 2 bases; junction bases not matched to a gene: 1.

This chain uses TRBV3-1 (or the pseudogene TRBV3-2) with TRBJ2-6; D call uncertain. From germline, CDR1 is LGHDT and CDR2 YNNKEL (reference sequence). The CDR3 covers 13 residues. Trimming removed 6 bases from V and 4 bases from J, with 7 bases in between. The CDR3 here is CASRASGANVLTF. CDR3 DNA sequence: TGTGCCAGCAGGGCATCAGGGGCCAACGTCCTGACTTTC.

This clone was seen a single time. The V and J genes are TRBV12-3 or TRBV12-4 and TRBJ2-7; TRBD2 matches at 7 bases. Trimming cost V 4 bases and J 6 bases; bases outside gene matches: 3. There are 12 residues in the CDR3. The CDR3 reads CASSYPGGEQYF. The CDR3 nucleotides are TGTGCCAGCAGTTACCCGGGGGGCGAGCAGTACTTC.

This clone occurred once. This chain joins TRBV9 and TRBJ2-3, with 7 nucleotides matching TRBD2. Germline CDR1 reads SGDLS; CDR2 reads YYNGEE. The trim removed 3 bases at V and 2 bases at J, leaving 12 bases unmatched. The CDR3 is made up of 17 amino acids. The CDR3 bases are TGTGCCAGCAGCGCCCTGGGGAGCGGGGCGGTCACAGATACGCAGTATTTT. This encodes CASSALGSGAVTDTQYF.

The chain combines TRBV7-3 with TRBJ2-2; no clear D gene. Looked up from germline, CDR1 is SGHTA and CDR2 is FQGTGA. The ends were cut back, 5 bases at V and 7 bases at J, with 14 bases in the middle. This CDR3 is 14 amino acids long. CDR3 nucleotides: TGTGCCAGCAGCCACCGCCAATCGGGCGGGGAGCTGTTTTTT. Residues: CASSHRQSGGELFF.

The chain carries TRBV18 and TRBJ2-1, with 14 bases fitting TRBD2. V was clipped by 2 bases and J by 7 bases; unmatched bases: 7. The germline CDR1 and CDR2 sequences are KGHSH and LQKENI. The CDR3 spans 17 residues. The CDR3, as DNA: TGTGCCAGCTCACCAGGACTAGCGGGAGGTGGAGGGAATGAGCAGTTCTTC. Translation gives CASSPGLAGGGGNEQFF.

This clone was observed a single time. The V call is TRBV6-5, the J call TRBJ1-2; D is perhaps TRBD1 (6 bases). This CDR3 contains 14 residues. Trimming shortened V by 10 bases and J by 0 bases, and 15 bases separated the two germline ends. The germline gives CDR1 MNHEY, CDR2 SVGAGI. DNA for the CDR3: TGTGCCACTCAAGCCAGGGGATCTAACTATGGCTACACCTTC. The encoded protein is CATQARGSNYGYTF.

CDR3 in DNA: TGTGCCACCGCGGGGGATCCTGCAACTAATGAAAAACTGTTTTTT. Translated, it gives CATAGDPATNEKLFF. The chain carries TRBV15 and TRBJ1-4; a possible D gene is TRBD1 (5 bases). V was clipped by 8 bases and J by 0 bases, with 13 bases between them. This CDR3 is 15 amino acids long. CDR1 is LNHNV, CDR2 YYDKDF, per germline (reference sequence). Filled out from reference TRBV15 and TRBJ1-4, the complete variable domain reads DAMVIQNPRYQVTQFGKPVTLSCSQTLNHNVMYWYQQKSSQAPKLLFHYYDKDFNNEADTPDNFQSRRPNTSFCFLDIRSPGLGDTAMYLCATAGDPATNEKLFFGSGTQLSVL.